These 32 T cell receptor beta chains were all obtained from the same sample, sequenced in a study of blood T cell repertoires in COVID-19 (dated by TCRdb to the early 2020s). The library was made by the immunoSEQ multiplex PCR assay. Here the immuneACCESS table is served through TCRdb, limited to in-frame sequences with V and J called. Missing clones are a known gap in these copies; in checked studies unresolved V genes cover under half, and the rest lacks a known reason. The sample has 150,000 to 200,000 clones on record, roughly three quarters of them singletons. Jointly, the top ten make up around a sixth of the sample. Specimen: PBMCs or T cells enriched from blood (not recorded which). These TCRs come from a woman in her fifties or sixties with acute COVID-19.

This rearrangement joins TRBV5-1 to TRBJ1-2, with D uncertain. This CDR3 has 15 amino acids. V lost 0 bases, J lost 4 bases, and 13 bases lay in between. Looked up from germline, CDR1 is SGHRS and CDR2 is YFSETQ. This CDR3 is CASSLEVWGGYGYTF. In nucleotides, the CDR3 is TGCGCCAGCAGCTTGGAGGTGTGGGGAGGCTATGGCTACACCTTC.

The rearrangement joins TRBV19 to TRBJ2-1, with 7 bases matching TRBD1. Germline trimming cut 4 bases from V and 8 bases from J; bases unmatched to any gene: 5. The CDR3 extends over 13 amino acids. Looked up from germline, CDR1 is LNHDA and CDR2 is SQIVND (reference sequence). This CDR3 is CASSSPDRDEQFF. The CDR3 nucleotides are TGTGCCAGTAGTAGCCCAGACAGGGATGAGCAGTTCTTC.

The chain uses TRBV12-3 or TRBV12-4 and TRBJ1-2; the D is unclear. CDR3 length: 13 amino acids. V lost 5 bases, J lost 6 bases, and 13 bases lay in between. CDR3 sequence: CASSHSPVDGYTF. The CDR3 DNA reads TGTGCCAGCAGTCACTCCCCTGTAGATGGCTACACCTTC.

The chain carries TRBV7-2 and TRBJ2-3, with TRBD2 identical over 8 bases. Trimming at V came to 3 bases and at J to 3 bases, leaving 5 bases not matched to a gene. Germline-derived CDR1 and CDR2 are SGHTA and FQGNSA. This CDR3 has 15 residues. The CDR3 bases are TGTGCCAGCAGCTTCGGCGGGGGGACTACAGATACGCAGTATTTT. Translated, it gives CASSFGGGTTDTQYF.

This clone was detected only a few times. This sequence joins TRBV27 and TRBJ2-3; TRBD2 matches 9 bases. Trimming at V came to 5 bases and at J to 8 bases, leaving 8 bases not matched to a gene. Germline V gene sequence: CDR1 MNHEY, CDR2 SMNVEV (reference sequence). The length of the CDR3 is 14 residues. CDR3: CASSGRLAAITQYF. The DNA for the CDR3 is TGTGCCAGCAGTGGCAGACTAGCGGCAATTACGCAGTATTTT.

The chain carries TRBV5-1 and TRBJ1-1, with TRBD1 as a possible D gene (5 bases). Germline CDR1 reads SGHRS; CDR2 reads YFSETQ. V was shortened by 4 bases and J by 2 bases, with 12 bases between the two germline ends. The CDR3 totals 14 residues. CDR3 sequence reads: CASSPGLSNTEAFF. The CDR3 DNA sequence: TGCGCCAGCAGCCCGGGACTTTCCAACACTGAAGCTTTCTTT.

The rearrangement uses TRBV9 and TRBJ2-3, with D possibly TRBD1 on 6 matching bases. Germline V gene data show CDR1 as SGDLS and CDR2 as YYNGEE. There are 12 residues in the CDR3. V dropped 4 bases and J dropped 7 bases, with 10 bases sitting between them. CDR3 amino acids: CASSYTGHTQYF. In DNA, the CDR3 is TGTGCCAGCAGCTACACAGGGCATACGCAGTATTTT.

The chain joins TRBV5-1 to TRBJ2-2, with 8 bases that match TRBD1. V lost 7 bases, J lost 0 bases, and 8 bases stayed unmatched. The CDR3 has 16 amino acids. Germline V CDR1 and CDR2: SGHRS, YFSETQ. CDR3: CASAEQGVANTGELFF. The CDR3 region has the DNA TGCGCCAGCGCTGAACAGGGGGTCGCGAACACCGGGGAGCTGTTTTTT.

The chain is built from TRBV18 and TRBJ1-2, with D tentatively TRBD1 (6 bases). Germline assignment: CDR1 KGHSH and CDR2 LQKENI. V was pared by 6 bases and J by 2 bases, with 19 bases between. The CDR3 has 16 residues. The CDR3 DNA is TGTGCCAGCTCTCCGGGACACCAACAACCGAACTATGGCTACACCTTC. Amino acid sequence: CASSPGHQQPNYGYTF.

This chain links TRBV18 with TRBJ1-2; the D is unclear. The length of the CDR3 is 14 residues. Germline V lookup: CDR1 KGHSH, CDR2 LQKENI. The ends were cut back, 6 bases at V and 6 bases at J, with 17 bases in the middle. The CDR3 spells CASSDGGGKDGYTF. Here the CDR3 DNA reads TGTGCCAGCTCGGATGGAGGAGGGAAAGATGGCTACACCTTC.

As DNA, the CDR3 is TGTGCCAGCAGCCTAAGACAGGGAGGCACTGAAGCTTTCTTT. As protein: CASSLRQGGTEAFF. The chain carries TRBV7-9 and TRBJ1-1; 7 positions agree with TRBD1. The V gene's germline CDR1 is SEHNR and CDR2 FQNEAQ (reference sequence). This CDR3 has 14 amino acids. Germline trimming cut 5 bases from V and 4 bases from J; bases unmatched to any gene: 7.

The chain joins TRBV20-1 to TRBJ1-2; D is undetermined. V was cut by 3 bases and J by 4 bases, with 6 bases left in between. The CDR3 runs 11 residues. CDR1 and CDR2 (germline): DFQATT, SNEGSKA (reference sequence). The CDR3 bases are TGCAGTGCTAGGAACTTCTATGGCTACACCTTC. Amino acids: CSARNFYGYTF.

This clone was observed a handful of times. The rearrangement joins TRBV5-1 to TRBJ2-3; TRBD2 matches 10 bases. V was pared by 0 bases and J by 6 bases, with 4 bases of the junction left unmatched. Germline CDR1 reads SGHRS; CDR2 reads YFSETQ. The CDR3 covers 15 residues. CDR3 region: CASSLASSGGDTQYF. The CDR3 region has the DNA TGCGCCAGCAGCTTGGCGTCTAGCGGGGGTGATACGCAGTATTTT.

This chain uses TRBV2 with TRBJ1-5; 10 bases line up with TRBD1. From germline, CDR1 is SNHLY and CDR2 FYNNEI. The CDR3 covers 16 residues. With V trimmed by 4 bases and J by 2 bases, 5 bases remained unmatched. CDR3 sequence reads: CASSGDRGRGNQPQHF. For the CDR3, the DNA is TGTGCCAGCAGTGGTGACAGGGGGCGCGGCAATCAGCCCCAGCATTTT.

V and J are TRBV5-4 and TRBJ2-1; 9 bases fit TRBD1. The CDR3 spans 16 residues. J was trimmed by 0 bases and V by 4 bases; bases with no gene match: 5. Germline-derived CDR1 and CDR2 are SGHNT and YYREEE (reference sequence). CDR3 in amino acids: CASSPGQGRSYNEQFF. The CDR3 region has the DNA TGTGCCAGCAGCCCCGGACAGGGGCGCTCCTACAATGAGCAGTTCTTC.

This clone has just a few counts. The gene calls are TRBV19 and TRBJ1-5, with D perhaps matching TRBD1 (5 bases). Germline V gene lookup returns CDR1 LNHDA and CDR2 SQIVND (reference sequence). Trimming took off 7 bases at V and 0 bases at J, with 19 bases between the two ends. This CDR3 region has 17 residues. The CDR3 DNA reads as TGTGCCAGTATGGGGGGGAAAGGAAGCTTTAGCAATCAGCCCCAGCATTTT. This codes for CASMGGKGSFSNQPQHF.

This clone is a singleton in its sample. The chain is built from TRBV7-2 and TRBJ2-3; 7 bases agree with TRBD1. This CDR3 has 16 amino acids. The germline CDR1 and CDR2 sequences are SGHTA and FQGNSA. The junction had 10 bases not matched to a gene; V was cut back by 3 bases and J by 4 bases. CDR3 DNA: TGTGCCAGCAGCTTGGCTGACAGGGCTGGAGCAGATACGCAGTATTTT. Amino acid sequence: CASSLADRAGADTQYF.

This clone was counted a few times. The V and J genes are TRBV7-3 and TRBJ2-2; 9 bases map to TRBD1. CDR1 and CDR2 from the germline V gene are SGHTA and FQGTGA. V lost 4 bases, J lost 5 bases, and 8 bases stayed unmatched. This CDR3 has 16 amino acids. In DNA form, the CDR3 reads TGTGCCAGCAGCTCCCGGCGGGACAGGGAAACCGGGGAGCTGTTTTTT. Residues: CASSSRRDRETGELFF.

This chain connects TRBV28 to TRBJ2-7; possibly TRBD2 for D (6 bases). V was clipped by 7 bases and J by 3 bases, with 19 bases between them. The CDR3 is 15 amino acids. Germline CDR1 reads MDHEN; CDR2 reads SYDVKM. CDR3 region: CASTRGSGLLYEQYV. As DNA, the CDR3 is TGTGCCAGCACCCGAGGTTCGGGACTCCTCTACGAGCAGTACGTC.

The V gene is TRBV18, the J gene TRBJ2-1; 9 bases line up with TRBD1. J lost 7 bases, V lost 6 bases, and 13 bases had no gene match. Germline CDR1 reads KGHSH; CDR2 reads LQKENI. The CDR3 spans 16 residues. CDR3 region: CASSVTRRQGGNEQFF. CDR3 nucleotides: TGTGCCAGCTCCGTTACCCGGCGACAGGGGGGGAATGAGCAGTTCTTC.

This chain links TRBV11-2 with TRBJ2-2; a weak D match, TRBD1 (6 bases). Between the trimmed V and J ends, which lost 5 bases and 4 bases, there was a span of 17 bases. The V gene's germline CDR1 is SGHAT and CDR2 FQNNGV. The CDR3 extends over 16 amino acids. CDR3 in DNA: TGTGCCAGCAGCCTCATTTTGGGACACGGCACCGGGGAGCTGTTTTTT. Encoded protein: CASSLILGHGTGELFF.

This chain connects TRBV19 to TRBJ1-3, with D unresolved. This CDR3 is 16 amino acids long. Germline V lookup: CDR1 LNHDA, CDR2 SQIVND (reference sequence). The germline V and J ends were trimmed by 3 bases and 3 bases, with 15 bases remaining between them. The CDR3 spells CASSIHRVPGGNTIYF. CDR3 bases: TGTGCCAGTAGTATCCACAGAGTCCCCGGTGGAAACACCATATATTTT.

The CDR3 region has the DNA TGTGCCAGCAGCCTCCAAAGCGGGGGGAGTTTCGAGCAGTACGTC. Amino acids: CASSLQSGGSFEQYV. The chain couples TRBV14 to TRBJ2-7; TRBD2 agrees at 9 bases. V lost 4 bases to trimming and J lost 6 bases; unmatched junction nucleotides: 10. The CDR3 loop spans 15 amino acids. The germline gives CDR1 SGHDN, CDR2 FVKESK.

V is TRBV9 and J is TRBJ1-1; the D is unclear. Trimming left V 4 bases short and J 5 bases short, with 18 bases between. The CDR3 contains 15 residues. Germline lookup yields CDR1 SGDLS and CDR2 YYNGEE. This CDR3 reads CASSPRGRGETEAFF. As DNA, the CDR3 is TGTGCCAGCAGCCCAAGAGGGCGCGGGGAGACTGAAGCTTTCTTT. The complete variable domain, with remaining parts taken from reference TRBV9 and TRBJ1-1, reads DSGVTQTPKHLITATGQRVTLRCSPRSGDLSVYWYQQSLDQGLQFLIQYYNGEERAKGNILERFSAQQFPDLHSELNLSSLELGDSALYFCASSPRGRGETEAFFGQGTRLTVV.

V is TRBV2 and J is TRBJ1-3; TRBD1 agrees at 7 bases. Germline trimming cut 6 bases from V and 2 bases from J; bases unmatched to any gene: 4. This CDR3 region has 14 residues. Germline CDR1 reads SNHLY; CDR2 reads FYNNEI. The CDR3 loop reads CASRRGGAGNTIYF. In DNA, the CDR3 is TGTGCCAGCAGAAGAGGGGGCGCTGGAAACACCATATATTTT.

The chain is built from TRBV11-1 and TRBJ1-1; 8 positions match TRBD1. The CDR3 spans 13 residues. CDR1 is SGHAT, CDR2 FQDESV, per germline (reference sequence). Trimming removed 5 bases from V and 8 bases from J; junction bases left unmatched: 7. In DNA, the CDR3 is TGTGCCAGCAGCATGGACAGGGTCCAAGAAGCTTTCTTT. Translated, it gives CASSMDRVQEAFF. The full variable domain, its missing parts supplied by reference TRBV11-1 and TRBJ1-1, is EAEVAQSPRYKITEKSQAVAFWCDPISGHATLYWYRQILGQGPELLVQFQDESVVDDSQLPKDRFSAERLKGVDSTLKIQPAELGDSAMYLCASSMDRVQEAFFGQGTRLTVV.

This clone was counted a few times. The chain joins TRBV19 to TRBJ2-7, with D maybe TRBD1 (5 bases). CDR3 size: 13 residues. Looked up from germline, CDR1 is LNHDA and CDR2 is SQIVND (reference sequence). The V end was cut by 3 bases, the J end by 8 bases, with 14 bases between. For the CDR3, the DNA is TGTGCCAGTAGTATGTCGGAAGGGGCACAGCAGTACGTC. This sequence encodes CASSMSEGAQQYV.

This clone was counted a single time. The gene calls are TRBV4-2 and TRBJ1-1; 8 bases fit TRBD1. The V gene's germline CDR1 is LGHNA and CDR2 YNFKEQ. The CDR3 covers 17 residues. Unmatched junction bases numbered 7, after V lost 0 bases and J lost 1 base. The CDR3 region is CASSQESARGRNTEAFF. The CDR3 DNA sequence: TGTGCCAGCAGCCAAGAGAGCGCCAGGGGGCGGAACACTGAAGCTTTCTTT.

The rearrangement joins TRBV2 to TRBJ1-2; no reliable D call. V was shortened by 6 bases and J by 7 bases, with 24 bases between the two germline ends. Germline assignment: CDR1 SNHLY and CDR2 FYNNEI. CDR3 size: 16 residues. CDR3 in DNA: TGTGCCAGCAGCTCAGAACCCGAGGGAGTGGTGTCTGGCTACACCTTC. Its translation: CASSSEPEGVVSGYTF. The entire variable domain, with the rest obtained from reference TRBV2 and TRBJ1-2, is as follows: EPEVTQTPSHQVTQMGQEVILRCVPISNHLYFYWYRQILGQKVEFLVSFYNNEISEKSEIFDDQFSVERPDGSNFTLKIRSTKLEDSAMYFCASSSEPEGVVSGYTFGSGTRLTVV.

This chain connects TRBV4-3 to TRBJ1-3, with TRBD1 matching 8 bases. Germline loops: CDR1 LGHNA, CDR2 YSLEER. The CDR3 has 16 amino acids. V was clipped by 6 bases and J by 0 bases; unmatched bases: 7. The CDR3 loop is CASRADRAYSGNTIYF. For the CDR3, the DNA is TGCGCCAGCAGAGCGGACAGGGCATACTCTGGAAACACCATATATTTT.

The rearrangement joins TRBV6-5 to TRBJ2-7; TRBD1 is a possible D gene (6 bases). CDR1 MNHEY and CDR2 SVGAGI come from the germline V gene. This CDR3 is 15 amino acids long. The V end lost 5 bases, the J end lost 2 bases, and 16 bases lay between the germline ends. For the CDR3, the DNA is TGTGCCAGCAGTAGCAGGGGCTCCCCAACCTACGAGCAGTACGTC. It yields the protein CASSSRGSPTYEQYV.

The J gene is TRBJ1-1, the V gene TRBV12-3 or TRBV12-4, with D possibly being TRBD1 (6 bases). Trimming took 6 bases from V and 3 from J, leaving 11 bases between them. CDR3 length equals 13 residues. The CDR3, as DNA: TGTGCCAGCAGCCCAGGACAGCACACTGAAGCTTTCTTT. Translating gives CASSPGQHTEAFF.